The 28 T cell receptor beta chains given below trace back to one sample, sequenced in a study of blood T cell repertoires in COVID-19. Clones were sequenced by immunoSEQ multiplex PCR, and TCRdb holds only the in-frame ones, with some missing. The sample comprises around 180,000 clones, approximately 90% of which are singletons, and roughly 2% rests with the top ten. What was sequenced was peripheral blood. The receptors originated from a man aged 70-80 years with active or convalescent COVID-19.

V and J are TRBV18 and TRBJ1-1; D is uncertain. V was cut by 6 bases and J by 3 bases, with 17 bases left in between. CDR1 is KGHSH, CDR2 LQKENI, per germline. The CDR3 runs to 15 residues. Here the CDR3 reads CASSTIPVMDTEAFF. In DNA form, the CDR3 reads TGTGCCAGCTCTACGATTCCGGTTATGGACACTGAAGCTTTCTTT.

This chain uses TRBV6-1 with TRBJ1-6; D not resolved. The CDR3 has 14 residues. V was pared by 1 base and J by 4 bases, with 5 bases between. Germline CDR1 reads MNHNS; CDR2 reads SASEGT. The CDR3 sequence: CASSEVGYNSPLHF. The CDR3 DNA reads TGTGCCAGCAGTGAAGTCGGGTATAATTCACCCCTCCACTTT.

The rearrangement joins TRBV7-2 to TRBJ1-2; 7 nucleotides match TRBD1. The CDR3 contains 13 residues. CDR1 SGHTA and CDR2 FQGNSA come from the germline V gene. The V segment lost 4 bases and the J segment 4 bases; nucleotides outside the gene matches: 3. The CDR3 sequence: CASSWDSLYGYTF. The DNA of the CDR3 is TGTGCCAGCAGCTGGGACAGCCTCTATGGCTACACCTTC.

The chain joins TRBV25-1 to TRBJ1-6; 7 positions agree with TRBD1. Germline CDR1 MGHDK, CDR2 SYGVNS. The junction had 8 bases not matched to a gene; V was cut back by 5 bases and J by 10 bases. The CDR3 is 14 residues long. The CDR3 DNA follows: TGTGCCAGCAGTTTCACAGGGGCAGGGTCACCCCTCCACTTT. Translated: CASSFTGAGSPLHF.

The CDR3 protein is CATSREWTVNTEAFF. CDR3 sequence (DNA): TGTGCCACCAGCAGAGAATGGACAGTTAACACTGAAGCTTTCTTT. The V call is TRBV15, the J call TRBJ1-1, with D possibly matching TRBD1 (6 bases). Germline CDR1 LNHNV, CDR2 YYDKDF (reference sequence). V shed 0 bases and J shed 2 bases, with 10 bases lying between them. CDR3 length: 15 amino acids.

This chain joins TRBV10-1 and TRBJ2-1, with D maybe TRBD1 (6 bases). The V gene lost 6 bases and the J gene lost 4 bases, with 10 bases spanning the gap. This CDR3 contains 13 residues. CDR1 is WNHNN, CDR2 SYGVQD, per germline (reference sequence). The CDR3 sequence is CASSSGQYNEQFF. CDR3 in DNA: TGCGCCAGCAGCTCAGGACAGTACAATGAGCAGTTCTTC.

The chain uses TRBV19 and TRBJ2-2; 13 bases align to TRBD2. CDR1 and CDR2 (germline): LNHDA, SQIVND (reference sequence). V lost 3 bases, J lost 7 bases, and 11 bases stayed unmatched. The CDR3 consists of 18 residues. The CDR3 DNA is TGTGCCAGTAGTATGGGACTAGCGGGGCGACCGGGGAGCGGGGAGCTGTTTTTT. As protein: CASSMGLAGRPGSGELFF.

The V gene is TRBV5-4, the J gene TRBJ2-7; tentatively, D is TRBD1 (6 bases). Germline V lookup: CDR1 SGHNT, CDR2 YYREEE (reference sequence). V lost 1 base, J lost 0 bases, and 11 bases lay in between. This CDR3 has 15 amino acids. The DNA of the CDR3 is TGTGCCAGCAGCTTGAAACAGGGCAGCTCCTACGAGCAGTACTTC. Its protein is CASSLKQGSSYEQYF.

The chain carries TRBV3-1 (or the pseudogene TRBV3-2) and TRBJ2-7; 11 bases line up with TRBD2. Germline V gene lookup returns CDR1 LGHDT and CDR2 YNNKEL (reference sequence). The CDR3 sequence is 15 residues long. The ends lost 4 bases at V and 4 bases at J; junction bases unmatched: 6. The CDR3 DNA reads as TGTGCCAGCAGCCCCATTAGCGGGGGGGTTTACGAGCAGTACTTC. Translation: CASSPISGGVYEQYF.

This clone appeared once. The genes are TRBV5-1 and TRBJ2-5, with TRBD2 identical over 9 bases. Germline CDR1 is SGHRS and CDR2 is YFSETQ. CDR3 length: 15 residues. The V and J ends lost 3 bases and 4 bases, in that order; junction bases with no gene match: 7. Here the CDR3 DNA reads TGCGCCAGCAGCTCAGGGACTAGCCAAACAGAGACCCAGTACTTC. It encodes CASSSGTSQTETQYF.

V and J are TRBV30 and TRBJ1-5; TRBD1 might be the D (5 bases). Germline loops: CDR1 GTSNPN, CDR2 SVGIG (reference sequence). CDR3 size: 12 residues. Trimming pared 8 bases from V and 7 bases from J, leaving 15 bases between. CDR3: CAVGGSGQPQHF. The CDR3 DNA reads as TGTGCCGTGGGGGGTTCGGGCCAGCCCCAGCATTTT.

This clone came up once. The J gene is TRBJ2-2, the V gene TRBV5-1; 8 bases fit TRBD1. The V segment lost 0 bases and the J segment 1 base; nucleotides outside the gene matches: 2. The CDR3 runs to 16 residues. Germline values: CDR1 SGHRS, CDR2 YFSETQ. The CDR3 is CASSLVGTGNTGELFF. The CDR3 bases are TGCGCCAGCAGCTTGGTTGGGACAGGGAACACCGGGGAGCTGTTTTTT.

This chain connects TRBV5-1 to TRBJ2-2, with TRBD1 identical over 8 bases. The germline V gene encodes CDR1 SGHRS and CDR2 YFSETQ. V lost 3 bases and J lost 6; bases outside the gene matches: 4. The CDR3 loop spans 14 amino acids. The CDR3: CASSWGQAAGELFF. Here the CDR3 DNA reads TGCGCCAGCAGCTGGGGACAGGCAGCCGGGGAGCTGTTTTTT.

The V call is TRBV6-5, the J call TRBJ2-7, with 7 bases aligning to TRBD1. CDR3 length: 14 amino acids. V dropped 5 bases and J dropped 3; count of bases not matched to a gene: 7. From germline, CDR1 is MNHEY and CDR2 SVGAGI. In nucleotides, the CDR3 is TGTGCCAGCAGTCGCCCGGCAGGGGGCTACGAGCAGTACTTC. It encodes CASSRPAGGYEQYF.

V and J are TRBV10-2 and TRBJ2-3; 16 nucleotides align to TRBD2. V was clipped by 4 bases and J by 1 base; unmatched bases: 5. The germline V gene has CDR1 WSHSY and CDR2 SAAADI. The CDR3 totals 18 residues. CDR3 coding DNA: TGCGCCAGCAGTGGGGGACTAGCGGGGGGGCCGGGCACAGATACGCAGTATTTT. Its translation: CASSGGLAGGPGTDTQYF.

The chain recombines TRBV18 with TRBJ1-6; 7 positions agree with TRBD1. This CDR3 has 15 amino acids. Germline values: CDR1 KGHSH, CDR2 LQKENI. Unmatched junction bases numbered 2, after V lost 1 base and J lost 5 bases. In DNA, the CDR3 is TGTGCCAGCTCACCACGGACAGGTGATAATTCACCCCTCCACTTT. Its translation is CASSPRTGDNSPLHF.

The V call is TRBV18, the J call TRBJ2-7, with a tentative D call TRBD1 (5 bases). Trimming took 4 bases from V and 2 from J, leaving 12 bases between them. Per germline, CDR1 KGHSH and CDR2 LQKENI. The length of the CDR3 is 14 residues. The CDR3 bases are TGTGCCAGCTCACTCCTAGGGGAACCCTACGAGCAGTACTTC. It yields the protein CASSLLGEPYEQYF.

Turning to this clone: Additional DNA sequences in this sample encode the identical CDR3. The CDR3 nucleotides are TGTGCCAGCTCATTGGGACAGGGGGCGAATTCACCCCTCCACTTT. As protein: CASSLGQGANSPLHF. The chain is built from TRBV18 and TRBJ1-6, with TRBD1 matching over 12 bases. The CDR3 totals 15 residues. Germline CDR1 and CDR2: KGHSH and LQKENI. Trimming removed 5 bases from V and 7 bases from J; junction bases left unmatched: 3.

The chain is built from TRBV5-1 and TRBJ1-6, with a tentative D call TRBD1 (5 bases). Per the germline V gene, CDR1 is SGHRS and CDR2 is YFSETQ. CDR3 length: 14 amino acids. Trimming stripped 3 bases from V and 10 bases from J, with 14 bases between. The CDR3 DNA is TGCGCCAGCAGCTCAGGACATCTCTCGTCACCCCTCCACTTT. This gives the protein CASSSGHLSSPLHF.

This clone was found once. The rearrangement joins TRBV20-1 to TRBJ2-7; TRBD2 might be the D (6 bases). Germline CDR1 reads DFQATT; CDR2 reads SNEGSKA (reference sequence). The CDR3 runs 11 residues. V lost 1 base and J 9 bases, leaving 10 bases between the germline ends. The CDR3 sequence: CSARVGGGQYF. CDR3 nucleotides: TGCAGTGCTAGAGTGGGAGGTGGGCAGTACTTC.

J is TRBJ2-1 and V is TRBV2, with D perhaps matching TRBD2 (5 bases). V was cut by 8 bases and J by 6 bases, with 17 bases left in between. There are 14 residues in the CDR3. CDR1 is SNHLY and CDR2 is FYNNEI in the germline V gene. CDR3: CASVSGLPRNEQFF. The DNA of the CDR3 is TGTGCCAGCGTAAGCGGACTCCCCCGCAATGAGCAGTTCTTC.

This chain joins TRBV4-2 and TRBJ2-2, with D uncertain. The CDR3 is 13 residues long. V was clipped by 0 bases and J by 7 bases, with 6 bases between them. Looked up from germline, CDR1 is LGHNA and CDR2 is YNFKEQ. The CDR3 spells CASSQDSGGELFF. The CDR3, as DNA: TGTGCCAGCAGCCAAGATAGTGGCGGGGAGCTGTTTTTT.

This clone has only a few counts. In DNA, the CDR3 is TGTGCCAGCACTCGAGACACCCAGAACACCGGGGAGCTGTTTTTT. It specifies CASTRDTQNTGELFF. The V and J genes are TRBV2 and TRBJ2-2; no clear D. This CDR3 has 15 amino acids. V was clipped by 7 bases and J by 1 base, with 13 bases between them. Per the germline V gene, CDR1 is SNHLY and CDR2 is FYNNEI.

The chain links TRBV27 to TRBJ1-5; no firm D call. There are 13 residues in the CDR3. Germline CDR1 and CDR2: MNHEY and SMNVEV (reference sequence). The V end was cut by 6 bases, the J end by 7 bases, with 13 bases between. This chain's CDR3 is CASSPGIRQPQHF. The CDR3 DNA reads as TGTGCCAGCAGCCCCGGGATTCGGCAGCCCCAGCATTTT.

J is TRBJ2-1 and V is TRBV10-3, with 7 bases matching TRBD2. The ends lost 0 bases at V and 8 bases at J; junction bases unmatched: 4. CDR1 and CDR2 from the germline V gene are ENHRY and SYGVKD. The length of the CDR3 is 14 residues. This CDR3 reads CAISESGGTHEQFF. CDR3 sequence (DNA): TGTGCCATCAGTGAGTCGGGAGGGACGCATGAGCAGTTCTTC.

V usage is TRBV27 and J usage is TRBJ2-7, with 8 bases that match TRBD1. Germline CDR1 is MNHEY and CDR2 is SMNVEV (reference sequence). Trimming removed 2 bases from V and 6 bases from J; junction bases left unmatched: 9. The CDR3 contains 15 residues. The CDR3 nucleotides read TGTGCCAGCAGTTTAGGGGGACAGGTAGCCTCCGAGCAGTACTTC. Translated, it gives CASSLGGQVASEQYF.

The CDR3 is CASSPTGGASGAEAFF. The CDR3 nucleotides are TGTGCCAGCAGCCCGACAGGGGGCGCATCTGGAGCTGAAGCTTTCTTT. V usage is TRBV3-1 (or the pseudogene TRBV3-2) and J usage is TRBJ1-1; 10 bases map to TRBD1. The CDR3 length is 16 residues. Per germline, CDR1 LGHDT and CDR2 YNNKEL (reference sequence). The trim removed 4 bases at V and 6 bases at J, leaving 11 bases unmatched.

The gene calls are TRBV6-4 and TRBJ1-4; D possibly corresponds to TRBD1 (5 bases). Germline values: CDR1 MRHNA, CDR2 SNTAGT. The CDR3 runs 14 residues. Trimming pared 6 bases from V and 0 bases from J, leaving 8 bases between. The CDR3 here is CASRQDPTNEKLFF. The CDR3 DNA follows: TGTGCCAGCAGACAGGACCCAACTAATGAAAAACTGTTTTTT.